The 18 T cell receptor beta chains in this list originate from one sample, sequenced in a study of naive and memory T cell subsets. Study-level points and caveats: A few larger clonotypes appeared in naive repertoires, especially CD8, possibly memory cells re-expressing CD45RA.

The beta constant-region primer was an equimolar mix of two oligonucleotides covering TRBC1 and TRBC2. Four rounds of PCR amplified the ligated cDNA using nested alpha and beta constant-region primers plus SP2. MiXCR, run by TCRdb on the UMI-ligation and nested PCR reads, gives a single entry per CDR3 protein. Seen here are about 150,000 distinct CDR3 sequences, over 20% observed once, and the top ten hold 0.095% to 0.12%. The antigens for these receptors are not known. The sequenced material came from naive CD4+ T cells from blood. These receptors were collected from a human donor in good health.

The rearrangement joins TRBV28 to TRBJ2-7; the match to TRBD1 covers 7 bases. The CDR3 contains 14 residues. V lost 4 bases and J lost 2; bases outside the gene matches: 5. CDR1 MDHEN and CDR2 SYDVKM come from the germline V gene. The CDR3 region is CASSSPGQTYEQYF. CDR3 nucleotides: TGTGCCAGCAGTTCACCGGGACAGACCTACGAGCAGTACTTC.

This rearrangement joins TRBV12-3 or TRBV12-4 to TRBJ2-3; TRBD1 is a possible D gene (6 bases). Trimming took off 4 bases at V and 1 base at J, with 15 bases between the two ends. The CDR3 runs to 16 residues. For the CDR3, the DNA is TGTGCCAGCAGTTCCCACCAGGGGCTTGGCACAGATACGCAGTATTTT. It specifies CASSSHQGLGTDTQYF.

The chain employs TRBV5-1 and TRBJ1-1; no clear D. V was cut by 5 bases and J by 0 bases, with 11 bases left in between. Germline loops: CDR1 SGHRS, CDR2 YFSETQ. This CDR3 spans 14 amino acids. The CDR3 spells CASRVWNMNTEAFF. CDR3 nucleotide sequence: TGCGCCAGCAGGGTCTGGAACATGAACACTGAAGCTTTCTTT.

The CDR3 protein is CASSEQGRDGQPQHF. In DNA, the CDR3 is TGTGCCAGCAGTGAACAGGGCAGGGACGGTCAGCCCCAGCATTTT. This chain connects TRBV2 to TRBJ1-5; D might be TRBD1 (5 bases). V gave up 2 bases and J gave up 6 bases, with 14 bases separating them. The CDR3 extends over 15 amino acids. From germline, CDR1 is SNHLY and CDR2 FYNNEI.

This clonotype was observed a handful of times. The chain links TRBV28 to TRBJ1-4; possibly TRBD1 for D (5 bases). The CDR3 has 16 residues. The germline V gene encodes CDR1 MDHEN and CDR2 SYDVKM. Deletions cut 0 bases from V and 5 bases from J, with 13 bases between. CDR3 loop: CASSLWGPGMNEKLFF. CDR3 nucleotide sequence: TGTGCCAGCAGTTTATGGGGCCCAGGGATGAATGAAAAACTGTTTTTT.

This clonotype was counted between two and nine times. The chain is built from TRBV5-1 and TRBJ2-1; D may be TRBD1 (6 bases). V dropped 0 bases and J dropped 9 bases, with 16 bases sitting between them. Germline-derived CDR1 and CDR2 are SGHRS and YFSETQ. This CDR3 contains 15 residues. The CDR3 DNA reads as TGCGCCAGCAGCTTGGCCCAACAGGGTAGGAGTGAGCAGTTCTTC. Translated: CASSLAQQGRSEQFF.

The V gene is TRBV7-3, the J gene TRBJ2-4; tentative D call: TRBD1 (5 bases). The CDR3 is 15 amino acids. The V gene's germline CDR1 is SGHTA and CDR2 FQGTGA. Trimming removed 2 bases at V and 5 bases at J, with 13 bases between. In nucleotides, the CDR3 is TGTGCCAGCAGCTTATCGTCCAGGGCCGAAAACATTCAGTACTTC. It translates to CASSLSSRAENIQYF.

The rearrangement links TRBV3-1 to TRBJ2-7, with D tentatively TRBD2 (6 bases). The V gene's germline CDR1 is LGHDT and CDR2 YNNKEL (reference sequence). The CDR3 extends over 12 amino acids. V lost 5 bases and J lost 4, with 9 bases in between. In DNA form, the CDR3 reads TGTGCCAGCAGCTCTAGCGTTTACGAGCAGTACTTC. This sequence encodes CASSSSVYEQYF.

The sample holds a few counts of this clonotype. The chain is built from TRBV4-1 and TRBJ1-2; D is ambiguous. The V end was cut by 6 bases, the J end by 0 bases, with 2 bases between. CDR1 and CDR2 (germline): MGHRA, YSYEKL. The CDR3 sequence is 11 residues long. CDR3 region: CASRANYGYTF. DNA for the CDR3: TGCGCCAGCAGGGCTAACTATGGCTACACCTTC.

CDR3 sequence: CSARTGGFDEQFF. CDR3 nucleotide sequence: TGCAGTGCTAGGACAGGGGGGTTCGATGAGCAGTTCTTC. The chain is built from TRBV20-1 and TRBJ2-1; TRBD1 matches at 9 bases. The CDR3 length is 13 residues. With 3 bases clipped from V and 8 bases from J, the junction kept 5 bases outside the gene matches. From germline, CDR1 is DFQATT and CDR2 SNEGSKA (reference sequence).

V usage is TRBV20-1 and J usage is TRBJ1-5; 9 bases are shared with TRBD1. CDR3 length: 14 amino acids. Germline CDR1 reads DFQATT; CDR2 reads SNEGSKA (reference sequence). J gave up 4 bases and V 5 bases, and 6 bases lay outside the gene matches. Here the CDR3 DNA reads TGCAGTGCTTGGGACAGGGTTAGGAATCAGCCCCAGCATTTT. This encodes CSAWDRVRNQPQHF.

This clonotype came up a few times. J is TRBJ1-5 and V is TRBV16, with 8 bases that match TRBD1. The length of the CDR3 is 15 residues. From germline, CDR1 is KGHSY and CDR2 FQNENV. J gave up 0 bases and V 6 bases, and 4 bases lay outside the gene matches. CDR3 protein: CASRPGGYSNQPQHF. DNA for the CDR3: TGTGCCAGCAGACCAGGGGGCTATAGCAATCAGCCCCAGCATTTT. The variable domain in full, with the rest retrieved from reference TRBV16 and TRBJ1-5, is GEEVAQTPKHLVRGEGQKAKLYCAPIKGHSYVFWYQQVLKNEFKFLISFQNENVFDETGMPKERFSAKCLPNSPCSLEIQATKLEDSAVYFCASRPGGYSNQPQHFGDGTRLSIL.

The table lists this clonotype with a few counts. This chain links TRBV20-1 with TRBJ2-7; D possibly corresponds to TRBD1 (6 bases). The germline CDR1 and CDR2 sequences are DFQATT and SNEGSKA (reference sequence). The CDR3 runs to 13 residues. V was clipped by 6 bases and J by 7 bases, with 19 bases between them. CDR3 sequence: CSAGLDSRWEQYF. In DNA form, the CDR3 reads TGCAGTGCCGGCCTGGACAGTCGATGGGAGCAGTACTTC.

The gene calls are TRBV3-1 and TRBJ2-1; the D is unclear. Germline V gene lookup returns CDR1 LGHDT and CDR2 YNNKEL (reference sequence). Trimming left V 1 base short and J 8 bases short, with 3 bases between. CDR3 size: 11 residues. The CDR3 sequence is CASSQGYEQFF. The CDR3, as DNA: TGTGCCAGCAGCCAAGGATATGAGCAGTTCTTC.

The chain employs TRBV28 and TRBJ2-1; D possibly corresponds to TRBD2 (6 bases). The CDR3 is 14 residues long. Germline CDR1 is MDHEN and CDR2 is SYDVKM. V shed 6 bases and J shed 7 bases, with 16 bases lying between them. CDR3 amino acids: CASSPGSLKNEQFF. The CDR3 nucleotides are TGTGCCAGCAGCCCCGGGAGTCTAAAAAATGAGCAGTTCTTC.

The CDR3 DNA is TGTGCCAGCAGCTTAGTGAGCGGACAGGGGGGGACAGATACGCAGTATTTT. Translating gives CASSLVSGQGGTDTQYF. J is TRBJ2-3 and V is TRBV7-6; TRBD1 matches at 10 bases. Unmatched junction bases numbered 7, after V lost 1 base and J lost 3 bases. The CDR3 is 17 residues long. Germline CDR1 SGHVS, CDR2 FNYEAQ.

The sample holds one count of this clonotype. This chain connects TRBV28 to TRBJ2-3; no reliable D call. V was clipped by 2 bases and J by 0 bases, with 9 bases between them. Germline V CDR1 and CDR2: MDHEN, SYDVKM. CDR3 length: 15 residues. The CDR3 DNA follows: TGTGCCAGCAGTTTAGTGACACCCAGCACAGATACGCAGTATTTT. It translates to CASSLVTPSTDTQYF.

The gene calls are TRBV12-3 or TRBV12-4 and TRBJ1-6; D gene unclear. The CDR3 has 17 amino acids. V was cut by 0 bases and J by 3 bases, with 12 bases left in between. The CDR3 region has the DNA TGTGCCAGCAGTTTAGCGAGACGGCGAGACTATAATTCACCCCTCCACTTT. It translates to CASSLARRRDYNSPLHF.